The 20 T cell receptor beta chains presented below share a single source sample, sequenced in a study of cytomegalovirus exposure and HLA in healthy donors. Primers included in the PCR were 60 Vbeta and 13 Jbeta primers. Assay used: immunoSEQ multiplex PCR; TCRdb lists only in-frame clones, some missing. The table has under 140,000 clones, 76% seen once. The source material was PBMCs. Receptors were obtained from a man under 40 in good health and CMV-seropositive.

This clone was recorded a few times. The CDR3 region has the DNA TGTGCCAGCAGTTACGGGGACACCTCCTACGAGCAGTACTTC. It yields the protein CASSYGDTSYEQYF. V usage is TRBV6-5 and J usage is TRBJ2-7; a weak D match, TRBD1 (6 bases). This CDR3 region has 14 residues. Germline V CDR1 and CDR2: MNHEY, SVGAGI. Trimming pared 2 bases from V and 0 bases from J, leaving 8 bases between.

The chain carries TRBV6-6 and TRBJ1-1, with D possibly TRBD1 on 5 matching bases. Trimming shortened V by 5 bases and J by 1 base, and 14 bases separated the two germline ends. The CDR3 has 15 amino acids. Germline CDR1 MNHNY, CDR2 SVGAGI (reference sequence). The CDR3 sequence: CASSGAVGANTEAFF. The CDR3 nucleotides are TGTGCCAGCAGTGGGGCCGTCGGTGCGAACACTGAAGCTTTCTTT.

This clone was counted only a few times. Here the CDR3 reads CASSQDAAGGNTEAFF. CDR3 bases: TGCGCCAGCAGCCAAGATGCCGCAGGGGGCAACACTGAAGCTTTCTTT. The chain carries TRBV4-3 and TRBJ1-1; 8 nucleotides agree with TRBD1. The trim removed 0 bases at V and 2 bases at J, leaving 5 bases unmatched. This CDR3 has 16 amino acids. The V gene's germline CDR1 is LGHNA and CDR2 YSLEER.

The CDR3 loop reads CAWRPNQGADEKLFF. The CDR3 DNA reads TGTGCCTGGAGGCCGAACCAGGGGGCGGATGAAAAACTGTTTTTT. This chain uses TRBV30 with TRBJ1-4; 8 nucleotides line up with TRBD1. The germline V gene encodes CDR1 GTSNPN and CDR2 SVGIG (reference sequence). The CDR3 totals 15 residues. Trimming removed 3 bases from V and 6 bases from J; junction bases left unmatched: 9. The full variable domain, completed using reference TRBV30 and TRBJ1-4, is SQTIHQWPATLVQPVGSPLSLECTVEGTSNPNLYWYRQAAGRGLQLLFYSVGIGQISSEVPQNLSASRPQDRQFILSSKKLLLSDSGFYLCAWRPNQGADEKLFFGSGTQLSVL.

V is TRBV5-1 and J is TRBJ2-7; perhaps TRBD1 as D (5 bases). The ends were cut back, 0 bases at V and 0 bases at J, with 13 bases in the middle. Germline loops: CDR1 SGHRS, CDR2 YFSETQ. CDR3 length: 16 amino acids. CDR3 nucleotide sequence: TGCGCCAGCAGCTTGGGTGGGGCCTCGGACTCCTACGAGCAGTACTTC. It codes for CASSLGGASDSYEQYF.

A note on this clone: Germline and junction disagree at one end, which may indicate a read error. Written as DNA, the CDR3 is TGTGCCAGTAACCGTTACCGGGACAGGAACAATCGGCCCCAGCATTTT. Protein product: CASNRYRDRNNRPQHF. The chain employs TRBV19 and TRBJ1-5, with TRBD1 matching 8 bases. Germline CDR1 LNHDA, CDR2 SQIVND (reference sequence). The CDR3 covers 16 residues.

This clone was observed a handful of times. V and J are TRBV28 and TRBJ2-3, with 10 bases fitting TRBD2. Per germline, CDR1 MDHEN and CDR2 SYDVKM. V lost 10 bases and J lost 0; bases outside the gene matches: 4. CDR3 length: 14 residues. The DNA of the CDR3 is TGTGCCATTAGCGGGGGGCTTAGCACAGATACGCAGTATTTT. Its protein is CAISGGLSTDTQYF. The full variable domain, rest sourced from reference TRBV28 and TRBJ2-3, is DVKVTQSSRYLVKRTGEKVFLECVQDMDHENMFWYRQDPGLGLRLIYFSYDVKMKEKGDIPEGYSVSREKKERFSLILESASTNQTSMYLCAISGGLSTDTQYFGPGTRLTVL.

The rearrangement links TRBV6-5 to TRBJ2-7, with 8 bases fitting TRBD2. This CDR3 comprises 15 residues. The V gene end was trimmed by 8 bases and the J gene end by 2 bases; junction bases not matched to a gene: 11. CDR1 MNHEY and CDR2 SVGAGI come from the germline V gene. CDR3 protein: CASAGGTSDPYEQYF. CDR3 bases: TGTGCCAGCGCGGGGGGAACCTCCGATCCCTACGAGCAGTACTTC.

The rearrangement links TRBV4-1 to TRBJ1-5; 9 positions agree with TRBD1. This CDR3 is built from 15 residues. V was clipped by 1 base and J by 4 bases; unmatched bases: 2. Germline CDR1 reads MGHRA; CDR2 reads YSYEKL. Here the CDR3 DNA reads TGCGCCAGCAGCCAAGTCGGACAGGGGAATCAGCCCCAGCATTTT. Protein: CASSQVGQGNQPQHF.

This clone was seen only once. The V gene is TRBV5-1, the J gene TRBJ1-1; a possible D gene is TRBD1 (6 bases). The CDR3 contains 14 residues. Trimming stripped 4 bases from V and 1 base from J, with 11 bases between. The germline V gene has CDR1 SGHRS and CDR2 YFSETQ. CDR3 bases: TGCGCCAGCAGCCCCCGGGACAAGAACACTGAAGCTTTCTTT. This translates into CASSPRDKNTEAFF.

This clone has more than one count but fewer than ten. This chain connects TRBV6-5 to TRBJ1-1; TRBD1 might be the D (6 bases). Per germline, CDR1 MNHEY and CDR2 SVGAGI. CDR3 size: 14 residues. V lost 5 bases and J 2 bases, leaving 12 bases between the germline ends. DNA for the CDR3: TGTGCCAGCAGTCTCTGGGGGCGCAACACTGAAGCTTTCTTT. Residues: CASSLWGRNTEAFF.

In DNA, the CDR3 is TGTGCCAGCATGAGCGGGGCCTTCGGGACCCAGTACTTC. It codes for CASMSGAFGTQYF. The rearrangement links TRBV28 to TRBJ2-5, with 7 bases identical to TRBD2. Germline CDR1 and CDR2: MDHEN and SYDVKM. The CDR3 runs to 13 residues. The V and J ends lost 7 bases and 7 bases, in that order; junction bases with no gene match: 9. Together with reference TRBV28 and TRBJ2-5, the CDR3 gives the full variable domain: DVKVTQSSRYLVKRTGEKVFLECVQDMDHENMFWYRQDPGLGLRLIYFSYDVKMKEKGDIPEGYSVSREKKERFSLILESASTNQTSMYLCASMSGAFGTQYFGPGTRLLVL.

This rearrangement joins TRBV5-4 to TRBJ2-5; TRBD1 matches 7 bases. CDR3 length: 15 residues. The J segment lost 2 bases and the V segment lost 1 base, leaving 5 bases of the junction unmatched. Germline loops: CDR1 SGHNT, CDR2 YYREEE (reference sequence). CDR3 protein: CASSLWGRGQETQYF. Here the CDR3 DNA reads TGTGCCAGCAGCTTGTGGGGCAGGGGGCAAGAGACCCAGTACTTC.

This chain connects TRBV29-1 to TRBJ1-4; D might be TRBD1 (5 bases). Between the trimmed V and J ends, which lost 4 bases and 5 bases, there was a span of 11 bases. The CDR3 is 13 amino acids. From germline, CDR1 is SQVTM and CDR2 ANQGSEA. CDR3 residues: CSVVRTGNEKLFF. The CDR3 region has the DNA TGCAGCGTTGTTCGAACAGGCAATGAAAAACTGTTTTTT.

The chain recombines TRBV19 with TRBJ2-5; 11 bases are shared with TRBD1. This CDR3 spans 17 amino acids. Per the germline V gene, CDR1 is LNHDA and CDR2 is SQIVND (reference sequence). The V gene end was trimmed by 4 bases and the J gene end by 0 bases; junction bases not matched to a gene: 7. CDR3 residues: CASSTFGQGAYQETQYF. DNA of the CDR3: TGTGCCAGTAGTACCTTCGGACAGGGGGCATACCAAGAGACCCAGTACTTC.

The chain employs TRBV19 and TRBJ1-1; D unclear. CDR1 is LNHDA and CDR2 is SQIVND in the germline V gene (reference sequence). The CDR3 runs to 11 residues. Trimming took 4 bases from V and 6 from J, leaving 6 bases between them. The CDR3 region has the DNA TGTGCCAGTAGTACGGGGTCTGAAGCTTTCTTT. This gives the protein CASSTGSEAFF.

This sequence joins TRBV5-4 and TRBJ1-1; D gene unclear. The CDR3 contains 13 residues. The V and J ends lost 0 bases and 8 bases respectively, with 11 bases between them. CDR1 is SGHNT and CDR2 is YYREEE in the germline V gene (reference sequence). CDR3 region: CASSLDWGGEAFF. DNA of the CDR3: TGTGCCAGCAGCTTGGACTGGGGAGGGGAAGCTTTCTTT.

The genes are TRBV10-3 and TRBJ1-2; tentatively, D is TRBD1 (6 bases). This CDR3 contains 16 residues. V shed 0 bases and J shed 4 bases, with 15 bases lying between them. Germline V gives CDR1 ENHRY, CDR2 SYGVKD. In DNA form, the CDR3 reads TGTGCCATCAGTGAGTCGACAGGCAATTGGGGCTATGGCTACACCTTC. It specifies CAISESTGNWGYGYTF.

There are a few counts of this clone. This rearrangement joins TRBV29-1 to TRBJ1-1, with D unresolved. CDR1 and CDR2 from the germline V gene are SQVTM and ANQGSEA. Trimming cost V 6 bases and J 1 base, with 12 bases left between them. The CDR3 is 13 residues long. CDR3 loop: CSVPGLGNTEAFF. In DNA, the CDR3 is TGCAGCGTCCCGGGGTTAGGGAACACTGAAGCTTTCTTT.

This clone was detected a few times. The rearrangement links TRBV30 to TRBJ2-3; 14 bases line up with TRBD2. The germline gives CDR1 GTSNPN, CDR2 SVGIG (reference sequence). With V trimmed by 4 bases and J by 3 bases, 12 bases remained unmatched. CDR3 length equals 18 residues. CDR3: CAWNRPGLAGVRTDTQYF. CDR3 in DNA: TGTGCCTGGAACAGACCGGGACTAGCGGGGGTTAGGACAGATACGCAGTATTTT.